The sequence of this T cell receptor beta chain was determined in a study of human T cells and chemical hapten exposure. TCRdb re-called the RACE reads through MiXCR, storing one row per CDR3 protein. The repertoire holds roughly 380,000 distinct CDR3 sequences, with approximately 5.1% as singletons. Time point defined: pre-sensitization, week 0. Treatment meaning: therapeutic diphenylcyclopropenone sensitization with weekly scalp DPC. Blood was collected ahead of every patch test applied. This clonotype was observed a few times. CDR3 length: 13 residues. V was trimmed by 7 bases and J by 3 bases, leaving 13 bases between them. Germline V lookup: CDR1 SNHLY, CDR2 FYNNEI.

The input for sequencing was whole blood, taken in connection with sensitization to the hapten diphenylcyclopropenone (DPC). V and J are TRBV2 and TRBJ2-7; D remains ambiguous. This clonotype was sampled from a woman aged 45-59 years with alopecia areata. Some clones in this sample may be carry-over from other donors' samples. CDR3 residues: CASTSVTHYEQYF. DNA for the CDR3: TGTGCCAGCACCTCAGTAACCCACTACGAGCAGTACTTC. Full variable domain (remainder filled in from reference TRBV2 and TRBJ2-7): EPEVTQTPSHQVTQMGQEVILRCVPISNHLYFYWYRQILGQKVEFLVSFYNNEISEKSEIFDDQFSVERPDGSNFTLKIRSTKLEDSAMYFCASTSVTHYEQYFGPGTRLTVT.